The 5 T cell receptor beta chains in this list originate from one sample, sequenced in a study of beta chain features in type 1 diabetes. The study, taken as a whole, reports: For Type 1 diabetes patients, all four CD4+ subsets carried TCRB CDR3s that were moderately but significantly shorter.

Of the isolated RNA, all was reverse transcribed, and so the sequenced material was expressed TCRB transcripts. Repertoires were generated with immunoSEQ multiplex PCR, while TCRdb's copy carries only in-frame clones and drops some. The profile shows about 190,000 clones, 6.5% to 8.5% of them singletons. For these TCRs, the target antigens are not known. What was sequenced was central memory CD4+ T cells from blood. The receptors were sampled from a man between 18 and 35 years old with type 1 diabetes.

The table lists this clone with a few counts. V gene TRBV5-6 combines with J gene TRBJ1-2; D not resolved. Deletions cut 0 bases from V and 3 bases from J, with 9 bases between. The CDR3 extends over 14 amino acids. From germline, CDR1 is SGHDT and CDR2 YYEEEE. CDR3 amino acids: CASSLAPQHYGYTF. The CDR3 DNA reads TGTGCCAGCAGCTTGGCTCCACAACACTATGGCTACACCTTC.

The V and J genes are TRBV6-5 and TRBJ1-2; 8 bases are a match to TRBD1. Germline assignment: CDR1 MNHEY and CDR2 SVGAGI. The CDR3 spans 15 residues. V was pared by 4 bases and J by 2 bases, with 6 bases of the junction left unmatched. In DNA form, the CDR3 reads TGTGCCAGCAGTTGGACAGGGAAGGTGAACTATGGCTACACCTTC. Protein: CASSWTGKVNYGYTF.

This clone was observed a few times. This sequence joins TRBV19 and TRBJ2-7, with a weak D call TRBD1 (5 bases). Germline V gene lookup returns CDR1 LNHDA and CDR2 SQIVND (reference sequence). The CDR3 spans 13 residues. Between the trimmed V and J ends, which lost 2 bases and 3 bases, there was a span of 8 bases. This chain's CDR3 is CASSINRGYEQYF. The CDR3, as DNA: TGTGCCAGTAGTATAAATAGGGGCTACGAGCAGTACTTC.

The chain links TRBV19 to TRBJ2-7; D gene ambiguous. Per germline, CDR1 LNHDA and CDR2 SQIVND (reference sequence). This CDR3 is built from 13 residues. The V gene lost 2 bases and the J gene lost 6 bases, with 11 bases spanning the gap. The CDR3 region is CASSIPPRGEQYF. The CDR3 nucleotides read TGTGCCAGTAGTATACCCCCACGCGGCGAGCAGTACTTC. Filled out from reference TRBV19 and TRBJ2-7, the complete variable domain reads DGGITQSPKYLFRKEGQNVTLSCEQNLNHDAMYWYRQDPGQGLRLIYYSQIVNDFQKGDIAEGYSVSREKKESFPLTVTSAQKNPTAFYLCASSIPPRGEQYFGPGTRLTVT.

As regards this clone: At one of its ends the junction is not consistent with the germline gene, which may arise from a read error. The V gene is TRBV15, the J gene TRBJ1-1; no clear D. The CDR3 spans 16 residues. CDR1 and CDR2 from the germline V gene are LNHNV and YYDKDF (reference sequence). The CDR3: CATSRDQSRGNAEAFF. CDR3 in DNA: TGTGCCACCAGCAGAGATCAGTCCCGCGGGAACGCTGAAGCTTTCTTT.